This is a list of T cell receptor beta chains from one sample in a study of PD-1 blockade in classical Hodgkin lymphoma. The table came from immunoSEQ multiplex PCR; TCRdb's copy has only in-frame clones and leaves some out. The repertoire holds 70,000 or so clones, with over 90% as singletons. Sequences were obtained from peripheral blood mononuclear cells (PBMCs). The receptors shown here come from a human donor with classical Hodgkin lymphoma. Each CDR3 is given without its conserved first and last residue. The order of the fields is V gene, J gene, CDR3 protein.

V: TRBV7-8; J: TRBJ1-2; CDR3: ASSLGGGTSYGYT
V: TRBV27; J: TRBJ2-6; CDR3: ASRTGRGANVLT
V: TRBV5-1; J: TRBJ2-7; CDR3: ASSVWAGGGYEQY
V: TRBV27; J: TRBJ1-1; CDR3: ASSLSEGRGSAF
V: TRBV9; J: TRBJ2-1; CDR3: ASSVLPRDFRTGGNEQF
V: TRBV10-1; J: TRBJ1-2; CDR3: ASSESGKSFGYT
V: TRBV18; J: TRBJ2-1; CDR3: ASSLHTGGNYNEQF
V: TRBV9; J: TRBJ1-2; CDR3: ASSSRDSPSAYYGYT
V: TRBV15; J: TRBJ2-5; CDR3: ATSRDPIETQY
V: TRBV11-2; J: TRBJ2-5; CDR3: ASSLIYQETQY
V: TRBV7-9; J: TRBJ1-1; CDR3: ASYAWGGGLNTEAF
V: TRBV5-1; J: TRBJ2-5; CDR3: ASKLAGGLETQY
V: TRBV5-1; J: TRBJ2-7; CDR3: ASSFSGSSYEQY
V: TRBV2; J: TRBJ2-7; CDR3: ASSGNEQY
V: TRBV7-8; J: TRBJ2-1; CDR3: ASSPVRSGGYNEQF
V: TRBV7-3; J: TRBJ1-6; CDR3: ASSLDSSYNSPLH
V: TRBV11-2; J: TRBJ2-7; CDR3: ASSRGGGAANLC
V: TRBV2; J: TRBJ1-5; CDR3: ASNRDRGHNQPQH
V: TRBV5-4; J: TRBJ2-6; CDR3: VSGGDSGANVLT
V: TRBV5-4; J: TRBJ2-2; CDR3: ASSLINRNTGELF
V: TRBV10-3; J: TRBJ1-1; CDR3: AISVTVENTEAF
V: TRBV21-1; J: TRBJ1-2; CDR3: ASSKLRTGDGYT
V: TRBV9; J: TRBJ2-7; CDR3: ASSVGDRGWREQY
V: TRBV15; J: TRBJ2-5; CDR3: ATKTRGQETQY
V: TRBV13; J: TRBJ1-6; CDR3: ASSLGQVWNSPLH
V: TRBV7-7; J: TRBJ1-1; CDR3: ASPKKGTANTEAF
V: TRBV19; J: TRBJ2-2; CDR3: ASSMFRSPPGELF
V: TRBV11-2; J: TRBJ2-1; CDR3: ASSSHDGGRVYNEQF
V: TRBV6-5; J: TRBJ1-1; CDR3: ASSYRQEPEAF
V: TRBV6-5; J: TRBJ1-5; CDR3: ASSLFEGNQPQH
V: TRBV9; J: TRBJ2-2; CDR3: ASSATDLSNTGELF
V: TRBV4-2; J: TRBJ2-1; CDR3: ASSHDQRTGATYNEQF
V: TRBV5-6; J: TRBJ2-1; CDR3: ASTYSLGLHSYNEQF
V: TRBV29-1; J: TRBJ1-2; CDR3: SVWTESYGYT
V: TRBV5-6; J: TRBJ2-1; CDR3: ASSAGGRTEYNEQF
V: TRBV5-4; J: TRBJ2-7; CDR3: ASSFKGLAGLDEQY
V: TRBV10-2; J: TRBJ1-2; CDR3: ASTYDGTVNYGYT
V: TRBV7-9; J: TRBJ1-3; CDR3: ASSLAVGNTIY
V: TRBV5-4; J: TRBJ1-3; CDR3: AVTSLSGNTIY
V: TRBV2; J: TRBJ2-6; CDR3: ASSRTVGANVLT
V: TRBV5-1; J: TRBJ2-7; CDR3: ASSLGRLASSYEQY
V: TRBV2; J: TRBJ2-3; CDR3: ASTSGRRGDTQY